The rows below give T cell receptor beta chains drawn from one sample of a study of T-cell memory formation after mild COVID-19. Via MiXCR, TCRdb re-called the 5' RACE reads, giving one row per CDR3 protein. Of 400,000 to 500,000 distinct CDR3 sequences listed, approximately 24% were seen once; the top ten hold around 9%. The sequenced sample consisted of PBMCs or a T cell subset sorted from them (not recorded which). Receptors were obtained from an adult woman who had mild COVID-19 (a few samples of this study predate the infection). Cell type and time point are not known. Each CDR3 is given with its conserved first and last residue. The order of the fields is J gene, V gene, D gene, clone size, CDR3 protein, CDR3 DNA. The D gene is left open where the match is weak. A row's size may be missing; if present it is once, few, many or a size class.

j_gene: TRBJ2-1
v_gene: TRBV29-1
d_gene: .
abundance: few
CDR3aa: CSVAVGSSYNEQFF
CDR3nt: TGCAGCGTTGCGGTCGGGAGCTCCTACAATGAGCAGTTCTTC

j_gene: TRBJ1-5
v_gene: TRBV19
d_gene: .
abundance: once
CDR3aa: CASRGQSGQPQHF
CDR3nt: TGTGCCAGTAGGGGACAATCTGGTCAGCCCCAGCATTTT

j_gene: TRBJ1-5
v_gene: TRBV12-3/TRBV12-4
d_gene: .
abundance: .
CDR3aa: CASSPPFRAGLYSNQPQHF
CDR3nt: TGTGCCAGCAGCCCACCTTTCAGGGCAGGTCTTTATAGCAATCAGCCCCAGCATTTT

j_gene: TRBJ2-1
v_gene: TRBV7-3
d_gene: TRBD1
abundance: .
CDR3aa: CASSKGTGNNEQFF
CDR3nt: TGTGCCAGCAGCAAAGGGACAGGGAACAATGAGCAGTTCTTC

j_gene: TRBJ2-4
v_gene: TRBV20-1
d_gene: .
abundance: .
CDR3aa: CSARLGGVAKNIQYF
CDR3nt: TGCAGTGCTAGGTTAGGTGGCGTAGCCAAAAACATTCAGTACTTC

j_gene: TRBJ2-5
v_gene: TRBV24-1
d_gene: .
abundance: .
CDR3aa: CATSKTVGFQETQYF
CDR3nt: TGTGCCACCAGCAAGACCGTCGGCTTCCAAGAGACCCAGTACTTC

j_gene: TRBJ2-7
v_gene: TRBV10-3
d_gene: .
abundance: .
CDR3aa: CAISGGNYEQYF
CDR3nt: TGTGCCATCAGTGGGGGAAATTACGAGCAGTACTTC

j_gene: TRBJ1-5
v_gene: TRBV25-1
d_gene: .
abundance: .
CDR3aa: CASSGPNQPQHF
CDR3nt: TGTGCCAGCAGTGGGCCTAATCAGCCCCAGCATTTT

j_gene: TRBJ2-7
v_gene: TRBV29-1
d_gene: .
abundance: .
CDR3aa: CSVKQGIAYEQYF
CDR3nt: TGCAGCGTGAAGCAGGGTATCGCCTACGAGCAGTACTTC

j_gene: TRBJ2-3
v_gene: TRBV24-1
d_gene: .
abundance: .
CDR3aa: CATGGFGTQYF
CDR3nt: TGTGCCACCGGGGGATTCGGTACGCAGTATTTT

j_gene: TRBJ1-5
v_gene: TRBV7-2
d_gene: .
abundance: .
CDR3aa: CASSHFVLSRGARSNQPQHF
CDR3nt: TGTGCCAGCAGTCATTTCGTCCTTTCGAGGGGGGCGCGAAGTAATCAGCCCCAGCATTTT

j_gene: TRBJ1-1
v_gene: TRBV4-1
d_gene: .
abundance: .
CDR3aa: CASSQAGRVDAEAFF
CDR3nt: TGCGCCAGCAGCCAAGCTGGGCGGGTAGACGCTGAAGCTTTCTTT

j_gene: TRBJ1-2
v_gene: TRBV7-9
d_gene: .
abundance: few
CDR3aa: CASSLVGEIPEALNYGYTF
CDR3nt: TGTGCCAGCAGCTTAGTAGGGGAGATACCTGAAGCACTTAACTATGGCTACACCTTC

j_gene: TRBJ2-1
v_gene: TRBV5-1
d_gene: TRBD2
abundance: few
CDR3aa: CASSLGSGLYNEQFF
CDR3nt: TGCGCCAGCAGCTTGGGTAGCGGGCTATACAATGAGCAGTTCTTC

j_gene: TRBJ1-5
v_gene: TRBV12-3/TRBV12-4
d_gene: .
abundance: few
CDR3aa: CASSLGLNNQPQHF
CDR3nt: TGTGCCAGCAGTTTGGGACTTAACAATCAGCCCCAGCATTTT

j_gene: TRBJ2-7
v_gene: TRBV25-1
d_gene: .
abundance: few
CDR3aa: CASTQGLGEQYF
CDR3nt: TGTGCCAGCACTCAGGGTTTGGGTGAGCAGTACTTC

j_gene: TRBJ2-6
v_gene: TRBV7-9
d_gene: .
abundance: few
CDR3aa: CASSLGASGANVLTF
CDR3nt: TGTGCCAGCAGCTTAGGCGCCTCTGGGGCCAACGTCCTGACTTTC

j_gene: TRBJ1-1
v_gene: TRBV7-6
d_gene: .
abundance: .
CDR3aa: CASSLGALGNTEAFF
CDR3nt: TGTGCCAGCAGCCTAGGGGCCCTCGGGAACACTGAAGCTTTCTTT

j_gene: TRBJ2-1
v_gene: TRBV27
d_gene: TRBD2
abundance: many
CDR3aa: CASSLSLLAGGLRFF
CDR3nt: TGTGCCAGCAGTTTATCGTTGCTAGCGGGAGGCCTACGGTTCTTC

j_gene: TRBJ2-1
v_gene: TRBV6-2/TRBV6-3
d_gene: .
abundance: few
CDR3aa: CASRDSTSYNEQFF
CDR3nt: TGTGCCAGCAGGGACAGTACCTCCTACAATGAGCAGTTCTTC

j_gene: TRBJ2-1
v_gene: TRBV4-1
d_gene: TRBD1
abundance: .
CDR3aa: CASSQASTGGGYNEQFF
CDR3nt: TGCGCCAGCAGCCAAGCCTCCACAGGGGGCGGCTACAATGAGCAGTTCTTC

j_gene: TRBJ2-3
v_gene: TRBV10-3
d_gene: .
abundance: .
CDR3aa: CAISEPPQGSSTDTQYF
CDR3nt: TGTGCCATCAGTGAGCCACCCCAGGGGTCTAGCACAGATACGCAGTATTTT

j_gene: TRBJ2-7
v_gene: TRBV11-3
d_gene: TRBD1
abundance: many
CDR3aa: CASSLDGTGSTYEQYF
CDR3nt: TGTGCCAGCAGCTTGGATGGGACAGGGTCTACCTACGAGCAGTACTTC

j_gene: TRBJ2-7
v_gene: TRBV27
d_gene: TRBD1
abundance: .
CDR3aa: CASSFYRGGVEQYF
CDR3nt: TGTGCCAGCAGTTTCTACAGGGGTGGGGTCGAGCAGTACTTC

j_gene: TRBJ2-7
v_gene: TRBV7-9
d_gene: .
abundance: few
CDR3aa: CASSSSMEAGNEQYF
CDR3nt: TGTGCCAGCAGCTCCTCCATGGAGGCGGGGAACGAGCAGTACTTC

j_gene: TRBJ2-1
v_gene: TRBV6-2/TRBV6-3
d_gene: TRBD2
abundance: few
CDR3aa: CASSTGTSGHLLNEQFF
CDR3nt: TGTGCCAGCAGTACCGGGACTAGCGGACACCTGCTGAATGAGCAGTTCTTC

j_gene: TRBJ2-1
v_gene: TRBV7-9
d_gene: .
abundance: .
CDR3aa: CASSLGLRRDSYNEQFF
CDR3nt: TGTGCCAGCAGCTTAGGGCTACGAAGAGACTCCTACAATGAGCAGTTCTTC

j_gene: TRBJ2-3
v_gene: TRBV9
d_gene: .
abundance: few
CDR3aa: CASSPRAINTDTQYF
CDR3nt: TGTGCCAGCAGCCCCCGGGCGATTAACACAGATACGCAGTATTTT

j_gene: TRBJ2-5
v_gene: TRBV6-1
d_gene: .
abundance: .
CDR3aa: CASREGRDQETQYF
CDR3nt: TGTGCCAGCAGGGAAGGACGGGACCAAGAGACCCAGTACTTC

j_gene: TRBJ2-3
v_gene: TRBV24-1
d_gene: TRBD1
abundance: .
CDR3aa: CATSDLRTGNTDTQYF
CDR3nt: TGTGCCACCAGTGATCTAAGGACAGGCAACACAGATACGCAGTATTTT

j_gene: TRBJ2-5
v_gene: TRBV20-1
d_gene: .
abundance: .
CDR3aa: CSAREVRRETQYF
CDR3nt: TGCAGTGCTAGAGAAGTTAGGAGAGAGACCCAGTACTTC

j_gene: TRBJ1-3
v_gene: TRBV4-1
d_gene: .
abundance: .
CDR3aa: CASSQARTASSGNTIYF
CDR3nt: TGCGCCAGCAGCCAAGCAAGGACGGCAAGCTCTGGAAACACCATATATTTT

j_gene: TRBJ2-1
v_gene: TRBV24-1
d_gene: .
abundance: .
CDR3aa: CATSDFNGDNEQFF
CDR3nt: TGTGCCACCAGTGATTTCAACGGAGACAATGAGCAGTTCTTT

j_gene: TRBJ1-1
v_gene: TRBV18
d_gene: .
abundance: once
CDR3aa: CASSPQGSDTEAFF
CDR3nt: TGTGCCAGCTCACCACAGGGGTCGGACACTGAAGCTTTCTTT

j_gene: TRBJ1-2
v_gene: TRBV7-2
d_gene: TRBD1
abundance: .
CDR3aa: CASSLGGQGGGYTF
CDR3nt: TGTGCCAGCAGCTTAGGGGGACAGGGCGGGGGCTACACCTTC

j_gene: TRBJ2-1
v_gene: TRBV7-9
d_gene: .
abundance: .
CDR3aa: CASSLDGGTGFGNEQFF
CDR3nt: TGTGCCAGCAGCTTAGACGGCGGGACGGGGTTTGGGAATGAGCAGTTCTTC

j_gene: TRBJ1-4
v_gene: TRBV20-1
d_gene: .
abundance: .
CDR3aa: CSARSGAMEKLFF
CDR3nt: TGCAGTGCTAGATCGGGGGCCATGGAAAAACTGTTTTTT

j_gene: TRBJ1-1
v_gene: TRBV7-9
d_gene: .
abundance: few
CDR3aa: CASTFSGVGTEAFF
CDR3nt: TGTGCCAGCACCTTTTCTGGAGTGGGAACTGAAGCTTTCTTT

j_gene: TRBJ1-2
v_gene: TRBV5-1
d_gene: .
abundance: few
CDR3aa: CASSYYGTALYGYTF
CDR3nt: TGCGCCAGCAGCTACTATGGCACGGCACTCTATGGCTACACCTTC